This T cell receptor beta chain was sequenced in a study of patients and donors after allogeneic stem cell transplantation. One entry per CDR3 protein results from TCRdb running MiXCR on the RT-PCR reads. This table has around 90,000 distinct CDR3 sequences, roughly 52% appearing once. The CDR3 extends over 15 amino acids. The V gene end was trimmed by 8 bases and the J gene end by 0 bases; junction bases not matched to a gene: 7. Germline V lookup: CDR1 MNHNY, CDR2 SVGAGI (reference sequence). The clonotype originates from a human donor who was either an allogeneic HSCT recipient or a stem cell or donor lymphocyte infusion donor (not recorded which). It is not recorded whose cells these are; they may come from a transplant donor. This rearrangement joins TRBV6-6 to TRBJ1-3; TRBD1 matches 7 bases. The sequenced material came from blood, either unsorted or a sorted T cell fraction (not recorded which). This CDR3 reads CASSIQGSSGNTIYF. CDR3 coding DNA: TGTGCCAGCTCGATACAGGGGAGCTCTGGAAACACCATATATTTT.